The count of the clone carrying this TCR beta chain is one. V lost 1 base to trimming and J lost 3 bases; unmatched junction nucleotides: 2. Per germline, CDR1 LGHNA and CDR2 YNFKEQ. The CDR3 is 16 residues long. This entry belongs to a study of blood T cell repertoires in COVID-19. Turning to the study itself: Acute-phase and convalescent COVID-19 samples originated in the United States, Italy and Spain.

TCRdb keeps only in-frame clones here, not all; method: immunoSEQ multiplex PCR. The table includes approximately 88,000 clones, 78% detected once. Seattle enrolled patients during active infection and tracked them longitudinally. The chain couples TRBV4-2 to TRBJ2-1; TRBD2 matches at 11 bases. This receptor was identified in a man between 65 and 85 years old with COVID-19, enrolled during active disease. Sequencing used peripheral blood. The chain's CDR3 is CASSQGTSGSYNEQFF. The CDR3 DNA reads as TGTGCCAGCAGCCAAGGAACTAGCGGGAGCTACAATGAGCAGTTCTTC.